These T cell receptor beta chains were read from a single sample in a study of technical replicates of blood from four donors. Only in-frame clones appear in the TCRdb table, and some are missing; sequencing was by immunoSEQ multiplex PCR. The repertoire includes 60,000 to 65,000 clones, around 86% of them detected once, and 4.5% to 6% sits in the top ten. Input material: PBMCs. The source of these receptors is a human donor in good health. Some clones in this sample may be carry-over from other donors' samples. Each CDR3 is given with its conserved first and last residue. D genes are given only for firm matches. Clone size, where shown, is once, few, many, or a class for clones that have expanded.

abundance	j_gene	v_gene	d_gene	len	CDR3aa	CDR3nt
.	TRBJ2-5	TRBV5-6	TRBD2	16	CASSLLAGAGGETQYF	TGTGCCAGCAGCTTACTAGCGGGGGCCGGGGGGGAGACCCAGTACTTC
.	TRBJ2-3	TRBV5-1	.	12	CASSQSTDTQYF	TGCGCCAGCAGCCAAAGCACAGATACGCAGTATTTT
.	TRBJ2-1	TRBV4-3	.	13	CASSGDNYNEQFF	TGCGCCAGCTCCGGGGACAACTACAATGAGCAGTTCTTC
once	TRBJ1-1	TRBV6-5	TRBD1	15	CASSSISGTAPEAFF	TGTGCCAGCAGCTCTATTAGTGGGACAGCCCCTGAAGCTTTCTTT
.	TRBJ2-7	TRBV6-1	.	15	CASRGGQAHISAQYF	.
once	TRBJ2-7	TRBV15	TRBD2	16	CATSRGGLAGGYEQYF	TGTGCCACCAGCAGAGGCGGACTAGCGGGAGGATACGAGCAGTACTTC
.	TRBJ2-3	TRBV10-3	.	15	CAISAGTLITDTQYF	TGTGCCATCAGTGCCGGGACTCTTATCACAGATACGCAGTATTTT
.	TRBJ2-1	TRBV7-7	TRBD2	15	CASSQTSGYNNEQFF	TGTGCCAGCAGCCAAACTAGCGGGTATAACAATGAGCAGTTCTTC
.	TRBJ2-5	TRBV27	TRBD1	14	CASGRDRDEETQYF	TGTGCCAGCGGCCGGGACAGGGATGAAGAGACCCAGTACTTC
.	TRBJ2-5	TRBV6-6	.	15	CASRGFAVTQETQYF	TGTGCCAGCAGAGGCTTTGCGGTCACCCAAGAGACCCAGTACTTC
once	TRBJ1-2	TRBV5-1	TRBD1	15	CASSLAGQGAGGYTF	TGCGCCAGCAGCTTGGCGGGACAGGGGGCTGGCGGCTACACCTTC
.	TRBJ1-2	TRBV9	.	12	CASSLSRDRYTF	TGTGCCAGCAGCTTATCGAGGGATCGCTACACCTTC
once	TRBJ2-5	TRBV19	.	14	CASSSDGDQETQYF	TGTGCCAGTAGCTCAGACGGGGACCAAGAGACCCAGTACTTC
.	TRBJ2-1	TRBV18	.	16	CASSPNSISSYNEQFF	TGTGCCAGCTCACCAAACAGCATTAGCTCCTACAATGAGCAGTTCTTC